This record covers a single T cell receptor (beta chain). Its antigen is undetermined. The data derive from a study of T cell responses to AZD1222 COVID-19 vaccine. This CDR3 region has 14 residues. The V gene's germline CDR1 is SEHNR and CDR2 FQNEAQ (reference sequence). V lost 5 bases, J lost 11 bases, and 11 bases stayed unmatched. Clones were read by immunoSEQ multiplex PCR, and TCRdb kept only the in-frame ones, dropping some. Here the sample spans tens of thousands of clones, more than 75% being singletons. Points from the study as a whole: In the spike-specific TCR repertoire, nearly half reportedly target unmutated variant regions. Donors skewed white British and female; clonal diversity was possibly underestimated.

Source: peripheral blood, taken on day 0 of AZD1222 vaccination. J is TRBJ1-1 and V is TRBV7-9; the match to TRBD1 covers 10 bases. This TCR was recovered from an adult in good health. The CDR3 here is CASSATGGAGEAFF. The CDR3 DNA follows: TGTGCCAGCAGCGCGACAGGGGGCGCCGGGGAGGCTTTCTTT.